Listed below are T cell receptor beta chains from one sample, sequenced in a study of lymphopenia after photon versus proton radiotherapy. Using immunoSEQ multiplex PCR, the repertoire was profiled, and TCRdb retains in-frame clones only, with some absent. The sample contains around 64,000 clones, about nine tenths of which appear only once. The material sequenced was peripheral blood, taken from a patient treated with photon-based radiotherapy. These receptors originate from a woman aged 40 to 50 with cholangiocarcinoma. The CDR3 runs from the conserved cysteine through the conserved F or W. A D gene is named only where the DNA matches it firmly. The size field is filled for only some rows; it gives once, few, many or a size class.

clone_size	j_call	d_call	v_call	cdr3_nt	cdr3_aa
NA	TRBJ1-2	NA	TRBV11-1	TGTGCCAGCAGCTTAGGGTTGAGCGAAGAAGGTCGGGGCTACACCTTC	CASSLGLSEEGRGYTF
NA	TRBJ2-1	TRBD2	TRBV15	TGTGCCACCAGCGGCCGACTAGCGGGAGTCGATGAGCAGTTCTTC	CATSGRLAGVDEQFF
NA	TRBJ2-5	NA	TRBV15	TGTGCCACCAGCAGAGATCGGCGGGGTGGGGAGACCCAGTACTTC	CATSRDRRGGETQYF
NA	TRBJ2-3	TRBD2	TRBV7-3	TGTGCCAGCACTGAGGGCGGGAGAACAGATACGCAGTATTTT	CASTEGGRTDTQYF
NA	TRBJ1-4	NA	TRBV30	TGTGCCACAAAAGGGGGGGCTAATGAAAAACTGTTTTTT	CATKGGANEKLFF
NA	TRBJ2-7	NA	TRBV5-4	TGTGCCAGCAGCTTGGGTGGGGGATCTCCCTCTCGCGAGCAGTACTTC	CASSLGGGSPSREQYF
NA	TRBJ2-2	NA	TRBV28	TGTGCCAGCAGTGCCTCGAGGGTTGGGGGGGAGCTGTTTTTT	CASSASRVGGELFF
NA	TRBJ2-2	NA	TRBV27	TGTGCCAGCAGGATTTGGGCAGAATCCAACACCGGGGAGCTGTTTTTT	CASRIWAESNTGELFF
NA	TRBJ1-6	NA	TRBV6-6	TGTGCCAGCAGCCAGATGCAGGGGACTAGACCCCTCCACTTT	CASSQMQGTRPLHF
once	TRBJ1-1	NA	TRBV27	TGTGCCAGCAGACGAACGGGACTGGGGAACACTGAAGCTTTCTTT	CASRRTGLGNTEAFF
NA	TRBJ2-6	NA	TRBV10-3	TGTGCCATCAGTGACCAGACAGGAATGTCTTCTGGGGCCAACGTCCTGACTTTC	CAISDQTGMSSGANVLTF
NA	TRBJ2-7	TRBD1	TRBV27	TGTGCCAGCAGCCTGGGACAGGCCGACTACGAGCAGTACTTC	CASSLGQADYEQYF
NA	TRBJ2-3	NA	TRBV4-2	TGTGCCAGCAGCCAAGGCAGACAGGCTAGCACAGATACGCAGTATTTT	CASSQGRQASTDTQYF
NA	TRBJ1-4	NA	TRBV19	TGTGCCAGTACTAAAGAGAGGAGGGGAAACGAAAAACTGTTTTTT	CASTKERRGNEKLFF
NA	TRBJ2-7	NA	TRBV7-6	TGTGCCAGCAGCTTGACGGAGGGTATAGCCTACGAGCAGTACTTC	CASSLTEGIAYEQYF
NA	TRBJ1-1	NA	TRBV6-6	TGTGCCAGCAGTTACAGTAACACTGAAGCTTTCTTT	CASSYSNTEAFF